The source of this T cell receptor beta chain is a study of blood T cell repertoires in COVID-19. Study overall: Sites across the United States, Italy and Spain contributed samples from acute and convalescent COVID-19. Nucleic acid was either cDNA or gDNA, and it came from T cells, B-cell-depleted T cells, or PBMCs.

Some clones are missing from TCRdb's copy, which holds only in-frame ones; the method was immunoSEQ multiplex PCR. The data contain more than 250,000 clones, around 89% of them singletons. The V end lost 2 bases, the J end lost 0 bases, and 11 bases lay between the germline ends. CDR1 is LNHDA and CDR2 is SQIVND in the germline V gene (reference sequence). The CDR3 spans 16 residues. The source of this sequence is a woman aged 35 to 49 with acute COVID-19. The sequenced sample was PBMCs or T cells enriched from blood (not recorded which). This chain links TRBV19 with TRBJ2-1; D not certain. The CDR3 bases are TGTGCCAGTAGTATATCCCACACCAGCTCCTACAATGAGCAGTTCTTC. Translating it yields CASSISHTSSYNEQFF.